This T cell receptor beta chain was found in a study of blood T cell repertoires in COVID-19. Study-level background: PBMCs, B-cell-depleted T cells, or T cells were the source of the cDNA or gDNA that made up the material.

TCRdb's copy holds only in-frame clones and misses some; the assay was immunoSEQ multiplex PCR. The data show 170,000 or so clones, roughly 83% seen once. The clonotype originates from a man aged 18 to 29 with active or convalescent COVID-19. The sequenced sample consisted of peripheral blood.

The CDR3 reads CATSRPGGSGNTIYF. CDR3 bases: TGTGCCACTTCAAGGCCAGGGGGAAGTGGAAACACCATATATTTT. This sequence joins TRBV28 and TRBJ1-3; 7 nucleotides agree with TRBD1. CDR1 and CDR2 (germline): MDHEN, SYDVKM. Trimming cost V 10 bases and J 3 bases; bases outside gene matches: 12. The CDR3 is 15 amino acids. The full variable domain, completed using reference TRBV28 and TRBJ1-3, is DVKVTQSSRYLVKRTGEKVFLECVQDMDHENMFWYRQDPGLGLRLIYFSYDVKMKEKGDIPEGYSVSREKKERFSLILESASTNQTSMYLCATSRPGGSGNTIYFGEGSWLTVV.